This TCR beta chain was sequenced for a study of T-cell memory formation after mild COVID-19. Remarks on this clonotype: Antigen unknown.

Overall study results and limits: Among clones peaking at day 37 in the second wave, SARS-CoV-2 specificity remained unconfirmed.

CDR1 is MGHRA and CDR2 is YSYEKL in the germline V gene. The V and J ends lost 3 bases and 5 bases respectively, with 25 bases between them. This CDR3 comprises 18 residues. TCRdb re-derived calls from the 5' RACE reads in MiXCR, one entry per CDR3 protein. The sample carries a few hundred thousand distinct CDR3 sequences, approximately 19% recorded once. This TCR was recovered from a young man who had mild COVID-19 (a few samples of this study predate the infection). Cell type and time point are not known. The sample was PBMCs or a T cell subset sorted from them (not recorded which). The chain couples TRBV4-1 to TRBJ2-5; D is possibly TRBD1 or TRBD2 (6 bases each). This chain's CDR3 is CASSHLGGQRSIVETQYF. The CDR3 DNA reads as TGCGCCAGCAGCCACCTTGGGGGGCAGCGTTCGATCGTGGAGACCCAGTACTTC.